This T cell receptor (beta chain) is from a study of blood T cell repertoires in COVID-19. Overall study context: Specimens from acute and convalescent COVID-19 originated in the United States, Italy and Spain. T cells, B-cell-depleted T cells, or PBMCs supplied cDNA or gDNA.

The CDR3 has 15 residues. J gave up 6 bases and V 4 bases, and 5 bases lay outside the gene matches. Germline V gene sequence: CDR1 KGHSH, CDR2 LQKENI. In the original processing: Reference gene primers were amplified, and this amplification served to estimate nucleated cell counts. Method: immunoSEQ multiplex PCR; TCRdb's copy keeps in-frame clones and lacks some. The V and J calls and clone size were taken over from that table, and D and trimming were inferred from the DNA. This table has 300,000 to 400,000 clones, around 87% appearing once. The TCR sequence derives from a man aged 50 to 60 with active or convalescent COVID-19. The rearrangement links TRBV18 to TRBJ2-3, with 12 nucleotides matching TRBD2. Sample: peripheral blood. CDR3 in DNA: TGTGCCAGCTCACTTGGACTAGCGGGGAGGGATACGCAGTATTTT. Residues: CASSLGLAGRDTQYF.